This T cell receptor (beta chain) was observed in a study of T cells in Graves' hyperthyroidism and ophthalmopathy. Overall study findings and caveats: Ophthalmopathy, which appeared later, was predicted by the model a median 6.5 months before onset.

This CDR3 contains 16 residues. Germline CDR1 reads LNHDA; CDR2 reads SQIVND (reference sequence). V shed 1 base, J shed 5 bases, and the junction held 3 bases outside the gene matches. The PBMCs had their origin in 10 ml of fresh peripheral blood. TCR beta CDR3 regions were amplified from RNA transcripts. The HTBI primer set served for first-round RT-PCR of the TCR CDR3. MiXCR was run by TCRdb on the multiplex PCR reads, yielding one entry per CDR3 protein. The top ten clones hold approximately 10% of a sample with some 360,000 distinct CDR3 sequences, approximately 15% of them seen once. In its sample, this clonotype was seen a few times. The antigen remains undetermined.

The chain couples TRBV19 to TRBJ2-2; 11 positions match TRBD2. Material: blood. This TCR was sampled from a woman in her sixties with Graves' hyperthyroidism. The CDR3 region has the DNA TGTGCCAGTAGTATAGTTTCTAGCGGGAGGACCGGGGAGCTGTTTTTT. Translation gives CASSIVSSGRTGELFF.